This entry describes one T cell receptor beta chain. Its cognate antigen is unknown. This specimen belongs to a study of cytomegalovirus exposure and HLA in healthy donors. Across the whole study: Researchers found that approximately 80% of around 400 genotyped donors fell within the Caucasian-associated ancestry cluster. Findings and caveats of the study: The CMV antigen specificity of a few CMV-associated chains was confirmed through in vitro analysis. In an earlier analysis, in about 530 donors, most V segments appeared productive either ~87% or ~30% of the time.

This PCR relied on a set of 60 Vbeta primers and 13 Jbeta primers. The repertoire was sequenced with immunoSEQ multiplex PCR; TCRdb's copy has only in-frame clones and lacks some. This sample has about 210,000 clones; 82% occur once, and the top ten carry 5.5% to 7.5%. Deletions cut 1 base from V and 4 bases from J, with 10 bases between. Germline V CDR1 and CDR2: GTSNPN, SVGIG (reference sequence). The CDR3 extends over 13 amino acids. V usage is TRBV30 and J usage is TRBJ1-2; D uncertain. The specimen sequenced was PBMCs. The TCR sequence derives from a man between 40 and 49 years old in good health and CMV-seropositive. Here the CDR3 reads CAWSETDRYGYTF. For the CDR3, the DNA is TGTGCCTGGAGTGAAACAGACCGCTATGGCTACACCTTC.